This TCR beta chain was recovered during a study of blood T cell repertoires in COVID-19. Across the study: From the United States, Italy and Spain came samples of acute and convalescent COVID-19. Sources were T cells, B-cell-depleted T cells, or PBMCs; the material itself was cDNA or gDNA.

V trimming: 0 bases; J trimming: 4 bases; junction bases outside the gene matches: 3. This CDR3 region has 15 residues. Germline V CDR1 and CDR2: MNHEY, SVGEGT. In the original processing: Amplification of reference gene primers was used by the study to estimate nucleated cell counts. The table came from immunoSEQ multiplex PCR; TCRdb's copy has only in-frame clones and leaves some out. V, J and clone size derive from that table, while D and trimming were established from the DNA sequence. Of a few hundred thousand clones in the sample, around 86% were seen once. The chain couples TRBV6-2 or TRBV6-3 to TRBJ1-2; 9 bases map to TRBD1. Material for sequencing was PBMCs or T cells enriched from blood (not recorded which). This receptor was identified in a woman aged 40 to 50 with acute COVID-19. The CDR3 loop reads CASSYSDRGGYGYTF. DNA of the CDR3: TGTGCCAGCAGTTACTCGGACAGGGGAGGCTATGGCTACACCTTC.